The clone carrying this TCR beta chain was found a few times. Its target is not known. Treatment of the sample: oral pan-JAK inhibitor, 5-10 mg twice daily. These data are taken from a study of CD8+ T cells in alopecia areata. Study details: Patients received oral tofacitinib, 5 to 10 mg twice daily, for moderate-to-severe alopecia areata.

Per the germline V gene, CDR1 is MNHNS and CDR2 is SASEGT. With 1 base removed from V and 5 bases from J, the gap between germline ends came to 18 bases. The CDR3 length is 16 residues. Study observations and caveats: Expanded CD8+ clones among the top 100, and scalp clonality, were significantly decreased by tofacitinib.

Extraction of RNA preceded its reverse transcription into cDNA, which served as the sequencing template. Repertoires were generated with immunoSEQ multiplex PCR, while TCRdb's copy carries only in-frame clones and drops some. The repertoire includes approximately 120,000 clones, 61% of them detected once, and more than 5% sits in the top ten. This rearrangement joins TRBV6-1 to TRBJ2-7; D is ambiguous. The sample consisted of CD4+ T cells sorted from blood, taken at week 4, from a patient treated with tofacitinib. The clonotype originates from a human donor with alopecia areata. The CDR3 loop is CASSEGVAIVIDEQYF. In nucleotides, the CDR3 is TGTGCCAGCAGTGAAGGGGTGGCTATAGTCATCGACGAGCAGTACTTC.